These 21 T cell receptor beta chains share one sample of origin, sequenced in a study of T cells in Graves' hyperthyroidism and ophthalmopathy. TCR beta CDR3 regions were amplified from RNA. HTBI primers were employed in a first-round RT-PCR of the TCR CDR3. Each CDR3 protein gets one entry after TCRdb re-called the multiplex PCR reads with MiXCR. Altogether about 530,000 distinct CDR3 sequences are present, 17% being singletons, with the ten largest covering approximately 16%. Specimen: blood. Receptors were obtained from a woman aged 18-35 years with Graves' ophthalmopathy.

This clonotype appeared many times. The chain has TRBV30 and TRBJ2-2; tentative D call: TRBD2 (5 bases). The CDR3 has 15 amino acids. Germline V CDR1 and CDR2: GTSNPN, SVGIG (reference sequence). V lost 1 base and J lost 4, with 13 bases in between. The CDR3 nucleotides are TGTGCCTGGAGTGCGAGGGTTGGAGTCACCGGGGAGCTGTTTTTT. It specifies CAWSARVGVTGELFF.

Only a few counts were recorded for this clonotype. CDR3 protein: CASSPEGGVGGEQFF. The CDR3 region has the DNA TGTGCCAGCAGCCCAGAGGGGGGGGTGGGGGGTGAGCAGTTCTTC. The chain uses TRBV7-3 and TRBJ2-1, with D perhaps TRBD2 (7 bases). V gave up 5 bases and J gave up 9 bases, with 20 bases separating them. This CDR3 spans 15 amino acids. Germline CDR1 reads SGHTA; CDR2 reads FQGTGA.

This clonotype was seen more than once but under ten times. V is TRBV29-1 and J is TRBJ1-3; D uncertain. The CDR3 consists of 13 residues. Germline V CDR1 and CDR2: SQVTM, ANQGSEA. Trimming took off 4 bases at V and 0 bases at J, with 7 bases between the two ends. The CDR3 DNA sequence: TGCAGCGTTGGGGTGAACTCTGGAAACACCATATATTTT. The encoded protein is CSVGVNSGNTIYF.

In this sample, this clonotype turned up a few times. The chain is built from TRBV27 and TRBJ2-1; 9 nucleotides line up with TRBD1. V shed 1 base, J shed 0 bases, and the junction held 7 bases outside the gene matches. Per the germline V gene, CDR1 is MNHEY and CDR2 is SMNVEV (reference sequence). The CDR3 has 18 amino acids. The CDR3 reads CASSLLDRGLSSYNEQFF. The CDR3 region has the DNA TGTGCCAGCAGTTTATTGGACAGGGGTCTGAGCTCCTACAATGAGCAGTTCTTC.

The V call is TRBV25-1, the J call TRBJ2-5; 14 bases match TRBD2. Germline V lookup: CDR1 MGHDK, CDR2 SYGVNS. V dropped 8 bases and J dropped 1; count of bases not matched to a gene: 3. CDR3 length equals 15 residues. The CDR3 here is CASGGTSGGQETQYF. CDR3 DNA: TGTGCCAGCGGGGGGACTAGCGGGGGCCAAGAGACCCAGTACTTC.

There are many counts of this clonotype. V is TRBV11-2 and J is TRBJ2-1; D gene ambiguous. CDR3 length: 12 amino acids. Per the germline V gene, CDR1 is SGHAT and CDR2 is FQNNGV. V shed 1 base and J shed 10 bases, with 8 bases lying between them. CDR3 DNA: TGTGCCAGCAGCTTAGGTGTGTGGGAGCAGTTCTTC. Its protein is CASSLGVWEQFF.

This clonotype was seen at least ten times. The chain has TRBV7-2 and TRBJ2-1; possible D gene TRBD2, 6 bases. Trimming removed 5 bases at V and 6 bases at J, with 8 bases between. The CDR3 totals 12 residues. The germline gives CDR1 SGHTA, CDR2 FQGNSA. This chain's CDR3 is CASSRDFNEQFF. As DNA, the CDR3 is TGTGCCAGCAGCCGGGACTTCAATGAGCAGTTCTTC.

This clonotype was recorded at least ten times. J is TRBJ1-1 and V is TRBV28; D possibly corresponds to TRBD1 (6 bases). The V and J ends lost 2 bases and 4 bases respectively, with 17 bases between them. This CDR3 has 16 amino acids. CDR1 is MDHEN and CDR2 is SYDVKM in the germline V gene. The DNA for the CDR3 is TGTGCCAGCAGTTTAGGTACGGGGGGCGCTGGCACTGAAGCTTTCTTT. Protein sequence: CASSLGTGGAGTEAFF.

This clonotype has a handful of counts. The chain carries TRBV20-1 and TRBJ1-2, with D unresolved. Germline CDR1 DFQATT, CDR2 SNEGSKA (reference sequence). CDR3 length equals 14 residues. V was clipped by 3 bases and J by 3 bases, with 14 bases between them. The CDR3 bases are TGCAGTGCTAGGAGTGATCGGGTAGACTATGGCTACACCTTC. Its translation: CSARSDRVDYGYTF.

This chain uses TRBV19 with TRBJ2-7; 8 bases map to TRBD1. This CDR3 is 14 amino acids long. Looked up from germline, CDR1 is LNHDA and CDR2 is SQIVND (reference sequence). V trimming: 4 bases; J trimming: 2 bases; junction bases outside the gene matches: 4. The DNA of the CDR3 is TGTGCCAGTAGTAGACCGGGACAGGCCTACGAGCAGTACTTC. It translates to CASSRPGQAYEQYF.

This clonotype was counted many times. The chain joins TRBV6-1 to TRBJ2-7; 9 bases fit TRBD1. Germline lookup yields CDR1 MNHNS and CDR2 SASEGT. This CDR3 is 15 amino acids long. With 3 bases clipped from V and 3 bases from J, the junction kept 6 bases outside the gene matches. CDR3 in amino acids: CASSDPGTGYYEQYF. The CDR3 DNA follows: TGTGCCAGCAGTGACCCCGGGACAGGGTACTACGAGCAGTACTTC.

The sample holds a few counts of this clonotype. CDR3 nucleotide sequence: TGCGCCAGCAGCCAAGATTGGGAGGGACTAACTGAAGCTTTCTTT. Translating it yields CASSQDWEGLTEAFF. The V and J genes are TRBV4-1 and TRBJ1-1; D is possibly TRBD1 (5 bases). Germline assignment: CDR1 MGHRA and CDR2 YSYEKL. Between the trimmed V and J ends, which lost 0 bases and 5 bases, there was a span of 13 bases. This CDR3 is built from 15 residues.

This sequence joins TRBV19 and TRBJ1-1; 7 nucleotides agree with TRBD1. Germline CDR1 LNHDA, CDR2 SQIVND (reference sequence). With 3 bases clipped from V and 5 bases from J, the junction kept 9 bases outside the gene matches. The CDR3 has 15 amino acids. CDR3 in amino acids: CASSIFAGGKTEAFF. In DNA, the CDR3 is TGTGCCAGTAGTATCTTTGCAGGGGGGAAGACTGAAGCTTTCTTT.

This clonotype was found many times. The chain has TRBV7-9 and TRBJ2-2; 8 bases align to TRBD2. The germline gives CDR1 SEHNR, CDR2 FQNEAQ (reference sequence). The CDR3 sequence is 17 residues long. Unmatched junction bases numbered 10, after V lost 5 bases and J lost 2 bases. The CDR3 bases are TGTGCCAGCAGCCCTGGACTAGCTTCCATAAACACCGGGGAGCTGTTTTTT. Protein product: CASSPGLASINTGELFF.

This clonotype was detected ten times or more. This rearrangement joins TRBV30 to TRBJ1-4; D gene unclear. V lost 0 bases and J lost 8, with 16 bases in between. Germline loops: CDR1 GTSNPN, CDR2 SVGIG (reference sequence). The CDR3 covers 15 residues. CDR3 sequence: CAWSVGFGSSEKLFF. For the CDR3, the DNA is TGTGCCTGGAGTGTAGGGTTTGGCAGTTCCGAAAAACTGTTTTTT.

This clonotype was detected many times. V usage is TRBV20-1 and J usage is TRBJ1-1, with D perhaps TRBD1 (5 bases). The CDR3 runs 14 residues. The V gene's germline CDR1 is DFQATT and CDR2 SNEGSKA (reference sequence). V was cut by 3 bases and J by 6 bases, with 17 bases left in between. The CDR3 reads CSARGLTVEPEAFF. The CDR3 nucleotides are TGCAGTGCTAGGGGCTTGACAGTGGAACCTGAAGCTTTCTTT.

This clonotype was seen ten or more times. CDR3 loop: CSVEEAATYNEQFF. The DNA of the CDR3 is TGCAGCGTTGAAGAAGCAGCCACCTACAATGAGCAGTTCTTC. The rearrangement uses TRBV29-1 and TRBJ2-1, with no clear D. V gave up 0 bases and J gave up 2 bases, with 8 bases separating them. The germline CDR1 and CDR2 sequences are SQVTM and ANQGSEA. The CDR3 runs to 14 residues.

This clonotype has a count of ten or more. The chain joins TRBV20-1 to TRBJ2-1; D unresolved. V was shortened by 0 bases and J by 5 bases, with 5 bases between the two germline ends. The germline V gene encodes CDR1 DFQATT and CDR2 SNEGSKA (reference sequence). CDR3 length equals 12 residues. CDR3 residues: CSARDLDNEQFF. CDR3 DNA sequence: TGCAGTGCTAGAGATCTGGACAATGAGCAGTTCTTC.

Ten or more counts support this clonotype. The V and J genes are TRBV27 and TRBJ2-7; D may match TRBD1 or TRBD2 (8 bases each). Trimming left V 10 bases short and J 3 bases short, with 19 bases between. This CDR3 contains 14 residues. CDR1 and CDR2 (germline): MNHEY, SMNVEV (reference sequence). The DNA for the CDR3 is TGTGCCAACTTAGCGGGGACAGGACACTACGAGCAGTACTTC. Its translation: CANLAGTGHYEQYF.

In this sample, this clonotype turned up many times. The rearrangement joins TRBV13 to TRBJ1-2, with a tentative D call TRBD1 (6 bases). V was cut by 1 base and J by 8 bases, with 17 bases left in between. The CDR3 is 15 amino acids. Germline CDR1 reads PRHDT; CDR2 reads FYEKMQ (reference sequence). CDR3 nucleotide sequence: TGTGCCAGCAGCTTAGTCGGGCAGGGGTCGAACGGCTACACCTTC. It yields the protein CASSLVGQGSNGYTF. The full variable domain, its missing parts supplied by reference TRBV13 and TRBJ1-2, is AAGVIQSPRHLIKEKRETATLKCYPIPRHDTVYWYQQGPGQDPQFLISFYEKMQSDKGSIPDRFSAQQFSDYHSELNMSSLELGDSALYFCASSLVGQGSNGYTFGSGTRLTVV.

There are many counts of this clonotype. The chain recombines TRBV6-2 or TRBV6-3 with TRBJ2-7; unclear D gene. V was clipped by 1 base and J by 3 bases, with 7 bases between them. The CDR3 runs to 13 residues. Per germline, CDR1 MNHEY and CDR2 SVGEGT. The CDR3 here is CASSYLLGYEQYF. The CDR3 DNA reads as TGTGCCAGCAGTTACTTACTTGGCTACGAGCAGTACTTC.